What follows are 26 T cell receptor beta chains derived from one specimen sequenced in a study of T-cell memory formation after mild COVID-19 (dated by TCRdb to the early 2020s). The protocol used for the library was 5' RACE. TCRdb shows the sequencer as Illumina NovaSeq 6000. The raw public reads went through TCRdb reprocessing: fastp at Q25, MiXCR clone calling, in-frame beta chains kept. Merged by CDR3 protein, the rows form single entries marked with the most common genes and DNA. The sample contains approximately 260,000 distinct CDR3 sequences, more than 15% of them found a single time. Jointly, the top ten make up 23% of the sample. Sequences were obtained from PBMCs or a T cell subset sorted from them (not recorded which). The source of these receptors is a man between 18 and 35 years old who had mild COVID-19 (a few samples of this study predate the infection). The sample titles of this study are shuffled in the database, so cell type and time point are left out; the donor was told from shared clones.

This clonotype appeared a few times. This chain connects TRBV4-1 to TRBJ2-6; D unclear. The germline V gene has CDR1 MGHRA and CDR2 YSYEKL. Trimming took off 0 bases at V and 1 base at J, with 4 bases between the two ends. The CDR3 runs 15 residues. CDR3 loop: CASSQEESGANVLTF. The CDR3 coding sequence is TGCGCCAGCAGCCAAGAGGAGTCTGGGGCCAACGTCCTGACTTTC.

This clonotype turned up a few times. The chain joins TRBV5-6 to TRBJ2-1; 15 bases are shared with TRBD2. The germline gives CDR1 SGHDT, CDR2 YYEEEE. This CDR3 has 16 residues. V trimming: 4 bases; J trimming: 7 bases; junction bases outside the gene matches: 6. The CDR3 is CASSAGTSGGYNEQFF. Here the CDR3 DNA reads TGTGCCAGCAGCGCCGGGACTAGCGGGGGGTATAATGAGCAGTTCTTC.

J is TRBJ1-1 and V is TRBV4-2, with a tentative D call TRBD1 (6 bases). CDR1 is LGHNA, CDR2 YNFKEQ, per germline. V was pared by 6 bases and J by 3 bases, with 17 bases between. The CDR3 has 15 amino acids. CDR3 bases: TGTGCCAGCAGACCTGTAGGGGGAAGTGACACTGAAGCTTTCTTT. It yields the protein CASRPVGGSDTEAFF.

This clonotype occurred a few times. The V call is TRBV6-2 or TRBV6-3, the J call TRBJ2-7; the D call may be TRBD1 or TRBD2 (5 bases each). Trimming cost V 8 bases and J 4 bases, with 15 bases left between them. The germline CDR1 and CDR2 sequences are MNHEY and SVGEGT. This CDR3 comprises 13 residues. In DNA form, the CDR3 reads TGTGCCAGCCGGGACGATGCTACTTACGAGCAGTACTTC. It codes for CASRDDATYEQYF.

The rearrangement links TRBV5-1 to TRBJ1-2; D ambiguous. CDR3 size: 13 residues. Trimming stripped 0 bases from V and 7 bases from J, with 10 bases between. Looked up from germline, CDR1 is SGHRS and CDR2 is YFSETQ. CDR3 region: CASSLEPEGGYTF. CDR3 in DNA: TGCGCCAGCAGCTTGGAGCCGGAGGGTGGCTACACCTTC.

A few counts support this clonotype. This chain uses TRBV12-3 or TRBV12-4 with TRBJ2-1; 10 positions match TRBD2. The CDR3 loop spans 15 amino acids. J was trimmed by 5 bases and V by 3 bases; bases with no gene match: 4. The CDR3 reads CASSFGLAGDNEQFF. In DNA, the CDR3 is TGTGCCAGCAGTTTTGGGCTAGCGGGGGACAATGAGCAGTTCTTC.

This clonotype was counted only a few times. J is TRBJ2-1 and V is TRBV5-1, with 8 positions matching TRBD1. The CDR3 has 17 amino acids. Germline V CDR1 and CDR2: SGHRS, YFSETQ. V lost 0 bases, J lost 6 bases, and 11 bases stayed unmatched. The CDR3 is CASSLAVTGGLGNEQFF. CDR3 nucleotide sequence: TGCGCCAGCAGCTTGGCTGTAACAGGGGGTCTGGGCAATGAGCAGTTCTTC. The full variable domain, completed using reference TRBV5-1 and TRBJ2-1, is KAGVTQTPRYLIKTRGQQVTLSCSPISGHRSVSWYQQTPGQGLQFLFEYFSETQRNKGNFPGRFSGRQFSNSRSEMNVSTLELGDSALYLCASSLAVTGGLGNEQFFGPGTRLTVL.

The rearrangement uses TRBV20-1 and TRBJ2-7, with D tentatively TRBD2 (6 bases). In germline, CDR1 is DFQATT, CDR2 SNEGSKA (reference sequence). Trimming left V 5 bases short and J 6 bases short, with 23 bases between. The CDR3 spans 15 residues. The CDR3 region is CSARGWEALRGEQYF. CDR3 coding DNA: TGCAGTGCTCGAGGGTGGGAGGCCCTACGCGGCGAGCAGTACTTC.

The table lists this clonotype with a count of one. V usage is TRBV6-2 or TRBV6-3 and J usage is TRBJ1-2; tentatively, D is TRBD1 (5 bases). The CDR3 is 14 residues long. The V gene lost 9 bases and the J gene lost 8 bases, with 22 bases spanning the gap. The germline CDR1 and CDR2 sequences are MNHEY and SVGEGT. Here the CDR3 DNA reads TGTGCCAGTCACTTACCGGGACCTGCTTCAGGCTACACCTTC. Translated: CASHLPGPASGYTF.

The table lists this clonotype with many counts. This chain connects TRBV4-1 to TRBJ2-3, with 8 bases aligning to TRBD2. The CDR3 covers 16 residues. Germline CDR1 reads MGHRA; CDR2 reads YSYEKL. The V segment lost 5 bases and the J segment 0 bases; nucleotides outside the gene matches: 7. CDR3 sequence reads: CASSARGGPSTDTQYF. The CDR3 DNA sequence: TGCGCCAGCAGCGCTCGCGGGGGGCCGAGCACAGATACGCAGTATTTT.

In its sample, this clonotype was seen a few times. The V and J genes are TRBV28 and TRBJ2-3, with TRBD1 matching 8 bases. J was trimmed by 2 bases and V by 6 bases; bases with no gene match: 7. The germline V gene has CDR1 MDHEN and CDR2 SYDVKM. This CDR3 has 15 residues. CDR3 coding DNA: TGTGCCAGCAGCCTACGGACAGGGTACACAGATACGCAGTATTTT. This codes for CASSLRTGYTDTQYF.

This clonotype has more than one count but fewer than ten. This chain joins TRBV20-1 and TRBJ2-3, with 11 bases identical to TRBD2. Germline values: CDR1 DFQATT, CDR2 SNEGSKA (reference sequence). The CDR3 has 11 amino acids. The CDR3 coding sequence is TGCCTTAGCGGGGGGGCACAAACGCAGTATTTT. It translates to CLSGGAQTQYF.

In nucleotides, the CDR3 is TGTGCCAGCAGTTTATCAAACGATAGGGGGCAAACTAATGAAAAACTGTTTTTT. Translated: CASSLSNDRGQTNEKLFF. This sequence joins TRBV27 and TRBJ1-4; 7 bases match TRBD1. Trimming removed 0 bases from V and 1 base from J; junction bases left unmatched: 8. Germline loops: CDR1 MNHEY, CDR2 SMNVEV (reference sequence). CDR3 length: 18 amino acids.

This clonotype was counted ten times or more. The chain combines TRBV12-3 or TRBV12-4 with TRBJ2-3; TRBD1 is a possible D gene (5 bases). The CDR3 loop spans 12 amino acids. V was clipped by 6 bases and J by 8 bases, with 12 bases between them. The CDR3 spells CASRAGHGTQYF. CDR3 coding DNA: TGTGCCAGCAGGGCAGGGCACGGTACGCAGTATTTT.

In its sample, this clonotype was seen many times. The chain has TRBV5-1 and TRBJ2-1; no definite D call. From germline, CDR1 is SGHRS and CDR2 YFSETQ. The CDR3 consists of 14 residues. Between the trimmed V and J ends, which lost 4 bases and 9 bases, there was a span of 17 bases. The CDR3 reads CASSPYMSDGEQFF. CDR3 bases: TGCGCCAGCAGCCCCTACATGAGTGACGGTGAGCAGTTCTTC.

This chain connects TRBV27 to TRBJ1-6, with 8 bases identical to TRBD1. Germline assignment: CDR1 MNHEY and CDR2 SMNVEV (reference sequence). The J segment lost 9 bases and the V segment lost 3 bases, leaving 4 bases of the junction unmatched. The CDR3 length is 14 residues. CDR3 protein: CASSFFRGLSPLHF. The CDR3 bases are TGTGCCAGCAGTTTCTTCAGGGGGCTTTCACCCCTCCACTTT.

This rearrangement joins TRBV7-7 to TRBJ2-5, with TRBD1 matching over 10 bases. This CDR3 region has 14 residues. V trimming: 6 bases; J trimming: 3 bases; junction bases outside the gene matches: 4. Germline CDR1 reads SSHAT; CDR2 reads FNYEAQ (reference sequence). CDR3 nucleotides: TGTGCCAGCAGTTCCGGGACAGGGGAAGAGACCCAGTACTTC. It is translated as CASSSGTGEETQYF.

Here the CDR3 reads CASSFQGEQYF. For the CDR3, the DNA is TGTGCCAGCAGCTTCCAGGGAGAGCAGTACTTC. The gene calls are TRBV7-9 and TRBJ2-7, with a tentative D call TRBD1 (5 bases). The CDR3 totals 11 residues. The germline V gene has CDR1 SEHNR and CDR2 FQNEAQ (reference sequence). V lost 3 bases and J 7 bases, leaving 7 bases between the germline ends.

This clonotype has a count of ten or more. V usage is TRBV15 and J usage is TRBJ2-5, with D perhaps TRBD2 (5 bases). V lost 1 base and J lost 7, with 13 bases in between. This CDR3 has 14 residues. Germline V CDR1 and CDR2: LNHNV, YYDKDF (reference sequence). CDR3 residues: CATSRARVEGTQYF. CDR3 DNA sequence: TGTGCCACCAGCAGAGCGAGGGTAGAAGGGACCCAGTACTTC.

The chain has TRBV24-1 and TRBJ2-3; D remains unclear. Germline V gives CDR1 KGHDR, CDR2 SFDVKD. V lost 9 bases and J lost 2, with 8 bases in between. This CDR3 has 12 residues. CDR3 in amino acids: CATQKDTDTQYF. DNA of the CDR3: TGTGCCACCCAGAAGGACACAGATACGCAGTATTTT.

This clonotype was found a few times. This chain joins TRBV7-2 and TRBJ2-3; 9 nucleotides match TRBD2. CDR3 length: 16 amino acids. Germline CDR1 and CDR2: SGHTA and FQGNSA. V trimming: 5 bases; J trimming: 5 bases; junction bases outside the gene matches: 11. Here the CDR3 reads CASSRGPSGTGDTQYF. The CDR3 DNA reads as TGTGCCAGCAGCCGAGGGCCTAGCGGGACGGGAGATACGCAGTATTTT.

The genes are TRBV20-1 and TRBJ2-7; TRBD1 matches at 7 bases. Per germline, CDR1 DFQATT and CDR2 SNEGSKA (reference sequence). The V and J ends lost 4 bases and 1 base, in that order; junction bases with no gene match: 4. This CDR3 spans 13 amino acids. The CDR3 DNA sequence: TGCAGTGCTATCCGGGACAGTTCCTACGAGCAGTACTTC. As protein: CSAIRDSSYEQYF.

The rearrangement joins TRBV9 to TRBJ2-3; 7 nucleotides line up with TRBD1. There are 15 residues in the CDR3. Germline-derived CDR1 and CDR2 are SGDLS and YYNGEE. The V and J ends lost 0 bases and 5 bases, in that order; junction bases with no gene match: 6. The CDR3 sequence: CASSVDEGAGDTQYF. The CDR3 DNA reads as TGTGCCAGCAGCGTAGATGAGGGGGCAGGAGATACGCAGTATTTT.

J is TRBJ1-1 and V is TRBV6-2 or TRBV6-3; 7 bases line up with TRBD1. V gave up 7 bases and J gave up 6 bases; unmatched junction bases: 5. Germline values: CDR1 MNHEY, CDR2 SVGEGT. This CDR3 region has 12 residues. CDR3 nucleotides: TGTGCCAGCATCGACAGGGTCTCTGAAGCTTTCTTT. Its translation is CASIDRVSEAFF.

This clonotype appeared a few times. The J gene is TRBJ2-1, the V gene TRBV6-6, with 10 bases lining up with TRBD1. V lost 5 bases to trimming and J lost 5 bases; unmatched junction nucleotides: 3. In germline, CDR1 is MNHNY, CDR2 SVGAGI (reference sequence). The CDR3 contains 14 residues. The CDR3 sequence is CASSRQGAHNEQFF. The CDR3 DNA follows: TGTGCCAGCAGTAGACAGGGGGCGCACAATGAGCAGTTCTTC.

Judged by abundance, this clonotype is medium-sized. The chain combines TRBV4-3 with TRBJ2-4; maybe TRBD2 (7 bases). The germline V gene encodes CDR1 LGHNA and CDR2 YSLEER. The CDR3 is 15 residues long. Trimming left V 0 bases short and J 6 bases short, with 12 bases between. The CDR3 protein is CASSQDFGGPNIQYF. As DNA, the CDR3 is TGCGCCAGCAGCCAAGATTTCGGGGGGCCAAACATTCAGTACTTC.